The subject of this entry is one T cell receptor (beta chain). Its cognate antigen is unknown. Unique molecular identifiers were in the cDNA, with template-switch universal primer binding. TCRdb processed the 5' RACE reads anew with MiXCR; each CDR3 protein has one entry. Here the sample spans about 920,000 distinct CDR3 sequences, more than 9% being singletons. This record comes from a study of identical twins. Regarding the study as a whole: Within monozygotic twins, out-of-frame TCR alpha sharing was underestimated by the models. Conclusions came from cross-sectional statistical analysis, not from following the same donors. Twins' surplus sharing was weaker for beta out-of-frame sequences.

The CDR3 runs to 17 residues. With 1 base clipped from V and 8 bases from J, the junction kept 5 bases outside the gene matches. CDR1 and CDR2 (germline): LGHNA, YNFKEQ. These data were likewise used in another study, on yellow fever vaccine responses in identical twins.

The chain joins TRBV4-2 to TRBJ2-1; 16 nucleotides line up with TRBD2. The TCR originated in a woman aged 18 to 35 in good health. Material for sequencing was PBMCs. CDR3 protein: CASSQALGTSGGDEQFF. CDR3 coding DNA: TGTGCCAGCAGCCAAGCTCTAGGGACTAGCGGGGGGGATGAGCAGTTCTTC.